The 29 T cell receptor beta chains below all came from one sample that was sequenced in a study of T cell responses to AZD1222 COVID-19 vaccine. The data were produced by immunoSEQ multiplex PCR, yet TCRdb's version contains in-frame clones alone and is incomplete. The data contain around 180,000 clones, 80% to 90% of them singletons. Sequencing used peripheral blood, obtained on day 0 of AZD1222 vaccination. Receptor source: an adult in good health.

This chain joins TRBV4-2 and TRBJ2-2; 8 bases are a match to TRBD2. The CDR3 is 16 amino acids. The junction had 10 bases not matched to a gene; V was cut back by 4 bases and J by 6 bases. In germline, CDR1 is LGHNA, CDR2 YNFKEQ. CDR3 amino acids: CASSRTGLGMAGELFF. As DNA, the CDR3 is TGTGCCAGCAGCCGCACGGGACTAGGAATGGCCGGGGAGCTGTTTTTT.

The chain carries TRBV27 and TRBJ1-3; the D is unclear. The CDR3 is 16 residues long. V was pared by 1 base and J by 0 bases, with 10 bases between. Germline V lookup: CDR1 MNHEY, CDR2 SMNVEV (reference sequence). CDR3 residues: CASSLLGANSGNTIYF. The CDR3 DNA reads TGTGCCAGCAGTTTATTGGGAGCGAACTCTGGAAACACCATATATTTT.

The J gene is TRBJ2-3, the V gene TRBV9, with D perhaps matching TRBD2 (5 bases). The CDR3 totals 15 residues. Germline CDR1 SGDLS, CDR2 YYNGEE. V lost 0 bases and J 2 bases, leaving 10 bases between the germline ends. The chain's CDR3 is CASSVGTRDTDTQYF. The CDR3 nucleotides read TGTGCCAGCAGCGTAGGAACTAGGGACACAGATACGCAGTATTTT.

This clone was recorded once. For the CDR3, the DNA is TGCGCCAGCAGCCCCGGGACAGGGGCTTTTAACTATGGCTACACCTTC. This translates into CASSPGTGAFNYGYTF. The rearrangement joins TRBV5-1 to TRBJ1-2; 10 bases map to TRBD1. The CDR3 has 16 amino acids. J was trimmed by 1 base and V by 4 bases; bases with no gene match: 7. The germline CDR1 and CDR2 sequences are SGHRS and YFSETQ. The full variable domain, rest sourced from reference TRBV5-1 and TRBJ1-2, is KAGVTQTPRYLIKTRGQQVTLSCSPISGHRSVSWYQQTPGQGLQFLFEYFSETQRNKGNFPGRFSGRQFSNSRSEMNVSTLELGDSALYLCASSPGTGAFNYGYTFGSGTRLTVV.

The chain uses TRBV29-1 and TRBJ1-5; 8 positions match TRBD1. V lost 6 bases to trimming and J lost 7 bases; unmatched junction nucleotides: 8. The CDR3 runs 13 residues. Per the germline V gene, CDR1 is SQVTM and CDR2 is ANQGSEA. CDR3 DNA: TGCAGCGTAGGCTCACAGGGGGGCCAGCCCCAGCATTTT. Its translation is CSVGSQGGQPQHF. Combining the CDR3 with reference TRBV29-1 and TRBJ1-5 gives the whole variable domain SAVISQKPSRDICQRGTSLTIQCQVDSQVTMMFWYRQQPGQSLTLIATANQGSEATYESGFVIDKFPISRPNLTFSTLTVSNMSPEDSSIYLCSVGSQGGQPQHFGDGTRLSIL.

The chain carries TRBV6-5 and TRBJ1-1; D gene ambiguous. The germline V gene encodes CDR1 MNHEY and CDR2 SVGAGI. The CDR3 length is 14 residues. V lost 8 bases to trimming and J lost 1 base, with 14 bases between them. This CDR3 is CASVTSFQNTEAFF. Here the CDR3 DNA reads TGTGCCAGCGTGACATCTTTTCAGAACACTGAAGCTTTCTTT.

This rearrangement joins TRBV5-4 to TRBJ1-4; D is unresolved. Trimming removed 0 bases at V and 6 bases at J, with 9 bases between. CDR3 size: 14 residues. CDR1 and CDR2 from the germline V gene are SGHNT and YYREEE (reference sequence). The CDR3 nucleotides read TGTGCCAGCAGCTTGGGTCAGGTCGATGAAAAACTGTTTTTT. Amino acid sequence: CASSLGQVDEKLFF.

V usage is TRBV6-1 and J usage is TRBJ2-3; tentative D call: TRBD1 (6 bases). From germline, CDR1 is MNHNS and CDR2 SASEGT. The CDR3 runs 17 residues. Between the trimmed V and J ends, which lost 2 bases and 1 base, there was a span of 16 bases. CDR3 DNA: TGTGCCAGCAGTGAATTCCGAGGGGGTGTCGGCACAGATACGCAGTATTTT. This sequence encodes CASSEFRGGVGTDTQYF.

V is TRBV27 and J is TRBJ2-5; 12 bases map to TRBD2. V gave up 3 bases and J gave up 4 bases; unmatched junction bases: 3. CDR1 MNHEY and CDR2 SMNVEV come from the germline V gene (reference sequence). The CDR3 consists of 15 residues. In DNA form, the CDR3 reads TGTGCCAGCAGTTTGACTAGCGGGAGAAGAGAGACCCAGTACTTC. This sequence encodes CASSLTSGRRETQYF.

This clone has a handful of counts. The chain has TRBV28 and TRBJ1-5; TRBD1 matches 8 bases. This CDR3 has 14 residues. V lost 4 bases, J lost 2 bases, and 1 base stayed unmatched. CDR1 and CDR2 from the germline V gene are MDHEN and SYDVKM. The CDR3 DNA reads as TGTGCCAGCAGTTCAGGGGGCGGCAATCAGCCCCAGCATTTT. Translation gives CASSSGGGNQPQHF. The whole variable domain, remainder taken from reference TRBV28 and TRBJ1-5, is DVKVTQSSRYLVKRTGEKVFLECVQDMDHENMFWYRQDPGLGLRLIYFSYDVKMKEKGDIPEGYSVSREKKERFSLILESASTNQTSMYLCASSSGGGNQPQHFGDGTRLSIL.

This clone came up a few times. This chain connects TRBV6-5 to TRBJ1-2; TRBD1 might be the D (5 bases). V lost 2 bases, J lost 3 bases, and 13 bases lay in between. Germline CDR1 and CDR2: MNHEY and SVGAGI. The CDR3 spans 15 residues. CDR3 loop: CASSYQGGAHYGYTF. The CDR3 DNA is TGTGCCAGCAGTTACCAAGGCGGGGCTCACTATGGCTACACCTTC.

J is TRBJ1-5 and V is TRBV15, with D uncertain. Germline assignment: CDR1 LNHNV and CDR2 YYDKDF (reference sequence). Trimming left V 0 bases short and J 6 bases short, with 12 bases between. This CDR3 is built from 15 residues. The CDR3 spells CATSRDRSGSQPQHF. CDR3 nucleotides: TGTGCCACCAGCAGAGACAGGTCGGGCAGTCAGCCCCAGCATTTT.

V and J are TRBV5-1 and TRBJ1-2; TRBD1 aligns across 7 bases. The germline V gene encodes CDR1 SGHRS and CDR2 YFSETQ. This CDR3 spans 14 amino acids. The junction had 7 bases not matched to a gene; V was cut back by 4 bases and J by 4 bases. This CDR3 reads CASSVGQLSYGYTF. CDR3 nucleotide sequence: TGCGCCAGCAGCGTGGGACAGTTAAGCTATGGCTACACCTTC.

J is TRBJ1-3 and V is TRBV14; D unclear. Germline V gene data show CDR1 as SGHDN and CDR2 as FVKESK. Trimming took 4 bases from V and 0 from J, leaving 13 bases between them. This CDR3 is built from 16 residues. The CDR3 here is CASSPSQLSSGNTIYF. CDR3 DNA sequence: TGTGCCAGCAGCCCCTCACAGCTCAGCTCTGGAAACACCATATATTTT.

This clone was picked up a small number of times. The rearrangement joins TRBV7-9 to TRBJ1-1; D gene uncertain. CDR1 and CDR2 from the germline V gene are SEHNR and FQNEAQ (reference sequence). V dropped 0 bases and J dropped 10 bases, with 18 bases sitting between them. The CDR3 length is 15 residues. This CDR3 is CASSLAGGGLLGAFF. In DNA form, the CDR3 reads TGTGCCAGCAGCTTAGCCGGAGGCGGGCTTCTAGGAGCTTTCTTT.

V gene TRBV27 combines with J gene TRBJ1-5; 7 bases are shared with TRBD1. The V segment lost 6 bases and the J segment 5 bases; nucleotides outside the gene matches: 7. There are 14 residues in the CDR3. Germline CDR1 and CDR2: MNHEY and SMNVEV (reference sequence). The CDR3 DNA reads as TGTGCCAGCAGCCGAGGACAGGCTTATCAGCCCCAGCATTTT. Translation gives CASSRGQAYQPQHF.

The rearrangement uses TRBV1 and TRBJ2-3; the D call in the table, TRBD2, was not verified against the DNA. TRBV1 is a pseudogene segment. CDR3 size: 16 residues. Written as DNA, the CDR3 is TGCACCAGCAGCCCGATAGCGGGGGACCCCCCAGATACGCAGTATTTT. This encodes CTSSPIAGDPPDTQYF.

This chain joins TRBV23-1 and TRBJ1-4, with D tentatively TRBD1 (5 bases). TRBV23-1 is filed as an ORF, its function uncertain. The V gene lost 0 bases and the J gene lost 1 base, with 9 bases spanning the gap. The CDR3 runs to 16 residues. CDR3 protein: CASSQSSQGTNEKLFF. The CDR3 coding sequence is TGCGCCAGCAGTCAATCTTCTCAGGGAACTAATGAAAAACTGTTTTTT.

In its sample, this clone was seen once. CDR3 residues: CASSFLPGQGKGAETQYF. The CDR3 DNA reads TGTGCCAGCAGTTTTCTCCCTGGACAGGGAAAGGGGGCGGAGACCCAGTACTTC. This sequence joins TRBV28 and TRBJ2-5, with TRBD1 identical over 8 bases. The J segment lost 5 bases and the V segment lost 3 bases, leaving 17 bases of the junction unmatched. The CDR3 spans 18 residues. Germline loops: CDR1 MDHEN, CDR2 SYDVKM.

This clone was observed a few times. The chain carries TRBV27 and TRBJ1-2, with 7 bases identical to TRBD1. This CDR3 has 15 residues. With 4 bases clipped from V and 0 bases from J, the junction kept 5 bases outside the gene matches. The germline gives CDR1 MNHEY, CDR2 SMNVEV (reference sequence). CDR3 sequence (DNA): TGTGCCAGCAGTTCCTGGACAGGAGCTAACTATGGCTACACCTTC. Amino acid sequence: CASSSWTGANYGYTF.

The chain recombines TRBV5-4 with TRBJ1-6; TRBD1 matches at 8 bases. Trimming at V came to 0 bases and at J to 9 bases, leaving 8 bases not matched to a gene. This CDR3 contains 16 residues. Germline V gives CDR1 SGHNT, CDR2 YYREEE (reference sequence). CDR3 sequence: CASSLESGTGFSPLHF. CDR3 bases: TGTGCCAGCAGCTTGGAATCCGGGACAGGATTTTCACCCCTCCACTTT.

This clone was seen repeatedly, ten times or more. V is TRBV7-8 and J is TRBJ1-1; 7 bases line up with TRBD1. Germline loops: CDR1 SGHVS, CDR2 FQNEAQ. The CDR3 is made up of 16 amino acids. The junction had 18 bases not matched to a gene; V was cut back by 4 bases and J by 10 bases. CDR3 sequence reads: CASSSGPAGTSGGAFF. The CDR3 DNA reads TGTGCCAGCAGCTCAGGGCCAGCAGGGACATCAGGGGGAGCTTTCTTT.

V gene TRBV9 combines with J gene TRBJ1-2; perhaps TRBD1 as D (6 bases). V dropped 3 bases and J dropped 2 bases, with 11 bases sitting between them. CDR1 is SGDLS, CDR2 YYNGEE, per germline. CDR3 length: 14 amino acids. The CDR3 region has the DNA TGTGCCAGCAGCGCCTACGGACAGAACTATGGCTACACCTTC. Translation: CASSAYGQNYGYTF.

The CDR3 nucleotides read TGTGCCAGCTCACCATCGGAAGGCCCGTATGGCTACACCTTC. Translating gives CASSPSEGPYGYTF. The chain is built from TRBV18 and TRBJ1-2; D gene uncertain. Trimming pared 2 bases from V and 5 bases from J, leaving 12 bases between. The CDR3 spans 14 residues. Germline V CDR1 and CDR2: KGHSH, LQKENI.

V and J are TRBV2 and TRBJ2-3; 9 bases match TRBD1. The CDR3 has 15 amino acids. Germline CDR1 and CDR2: SNHLY and FYNNEI. Trimming took 6 bases from V and 4 from J; bases not matched to a gene: 8. This CDR3 is CASRADRGRADTQYF. CDR3 in DNA: TGTGCCAGCAGGGCGGACAGGGGCCGGGCAGATACGCAGTATTTT. Variable domain in full (rest from reference TRBV2 and TRBJ2-3): EPEVTQTPSHQVTQMGQEVILRCVPISNHLYFYWYRQILGQKVEFLVSFYNNEISEKSEIFDDQFSVERPDGSNFTLKIRSTKLEDSAMYFCASRADRGRADTQYFGPGTRLTVL.

The rearrangement uses TRBV23-1 and TRBJ2-7, with D uncertain. TRBV23-1 is classed as an ORF, of uncertain function. This CDR3 is built from 15 residues. V shed 2 bases and J shed 3 bases, with 14 bases lying between them. The chain's CDR3 is CASSQQLWVRYEQYF. The CDR3 nucleotides are TGCGCCAGCAGTCAACAACTCTGGGTCCGCTACGAGCAGTACTTC.

The chain carries TRBV6-5 and TRBJ2-1; TRBD2 agrees at 8 bases. J was trimmed by 7 bases and V by 2 bases; bases with no gene match: 10. This CDR3 is 16 amino acids long. Germline CDR1 MNHEY, CDR2 SVGAGI. CDR3: CASSYGAGGVRNEQFF. CDR3 DNA sequence: TGTGCCAGCAGTTACGGGGCGGGAGGAGTCAGGAATGAGCAGTTCTTC.

J is TRBJ2-3 and V is TRBV19, with a tentative D call TRBD2 (5 bases). The CDR3 covers 13 residues. Germline lookup yields CDR1 LNHDA and CDR2 SQIVND (reference sequence). Trimming left V 9 bases short and J 1 base short, with 11 bases between. In DNA form, the CDR3 reads TGTGCCAGCAACGGGGAAGGCACAGATACGCAGTATTTT. This encodes CASNGEGTDTQYF.

The chain joins TRBV5-1 to TRBJ1-4; 7 bases agree with TRBD1. CDR1 is SGHRS, CDR2 YFSETQ, per germline. The CDR3 length is 15 residues. V gave up 4 bases and J gave up 8 bases; unmatched junction bases: 11. CDR3 residues: CASSQQTGKGEKLFF. The CDR3 region has the DNA TGCGCCAGCAGCCAGCAGACAGGGAAGGGAGAAAAACTGTTTTTT.